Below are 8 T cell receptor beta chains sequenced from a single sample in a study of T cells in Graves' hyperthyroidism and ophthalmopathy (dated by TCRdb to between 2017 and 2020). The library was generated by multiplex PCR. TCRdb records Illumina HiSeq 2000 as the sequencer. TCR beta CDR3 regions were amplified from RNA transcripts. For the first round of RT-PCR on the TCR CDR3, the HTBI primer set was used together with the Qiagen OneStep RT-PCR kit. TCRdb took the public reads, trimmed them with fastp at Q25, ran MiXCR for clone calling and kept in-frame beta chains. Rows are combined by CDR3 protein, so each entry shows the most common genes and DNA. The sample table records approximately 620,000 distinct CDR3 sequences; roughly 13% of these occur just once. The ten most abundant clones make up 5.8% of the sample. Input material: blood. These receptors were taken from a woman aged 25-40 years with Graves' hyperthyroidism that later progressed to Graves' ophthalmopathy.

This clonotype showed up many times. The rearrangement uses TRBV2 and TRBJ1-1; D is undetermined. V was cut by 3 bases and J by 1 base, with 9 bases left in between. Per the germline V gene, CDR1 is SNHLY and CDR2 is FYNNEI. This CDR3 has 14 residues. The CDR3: CASSEWAANTEAFF. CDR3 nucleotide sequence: TGTGCCAGCAGTGAGTGGGCGGCGAACACTGAAGCTTTCTTT.

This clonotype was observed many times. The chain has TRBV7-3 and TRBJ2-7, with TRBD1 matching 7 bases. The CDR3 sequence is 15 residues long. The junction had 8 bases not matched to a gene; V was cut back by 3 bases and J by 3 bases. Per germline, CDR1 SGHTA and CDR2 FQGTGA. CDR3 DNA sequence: TGTGCCAGCAGCTTGAAGGGAGACAGGGTCTACGAGCAGTACTTC. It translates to CASSLKGDRVYEQYF. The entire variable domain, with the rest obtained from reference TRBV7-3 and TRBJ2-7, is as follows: GAGVSQTPSNKVTEKGKYVELRCDPISGHTALYWYRQSLGQGPEFLIYFQGTGAADDSGLPNDRFFAVRPEGSVSTLKIQRTERGDSAVYLCASSLKGDRVYEQYFGPGTRLTVT.

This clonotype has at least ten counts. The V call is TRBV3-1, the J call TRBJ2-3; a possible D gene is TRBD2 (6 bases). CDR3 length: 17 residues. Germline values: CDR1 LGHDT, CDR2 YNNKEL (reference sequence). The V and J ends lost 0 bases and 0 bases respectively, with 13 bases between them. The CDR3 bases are TGTGCCAGCAGCCAAGATACGGGGGTTCCAAGCACAGATACGCAGTATTTT. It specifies CASSQDTGVPSTDTQYF.

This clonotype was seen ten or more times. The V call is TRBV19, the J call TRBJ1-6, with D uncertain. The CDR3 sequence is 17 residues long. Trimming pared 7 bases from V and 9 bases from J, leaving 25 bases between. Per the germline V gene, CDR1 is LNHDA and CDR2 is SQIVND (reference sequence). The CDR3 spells CASTNSSVGFVRSPLHF. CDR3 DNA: TGTGCCAGTACCAACTCATCCGTAGGGTTCGTCCGTTCACCCCTCCACTTT.

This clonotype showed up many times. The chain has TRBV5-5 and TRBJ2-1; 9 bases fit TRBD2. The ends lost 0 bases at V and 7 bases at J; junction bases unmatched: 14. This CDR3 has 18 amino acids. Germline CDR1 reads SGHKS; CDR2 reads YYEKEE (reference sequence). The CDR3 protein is CASSLGPAGGPLGNEQFF. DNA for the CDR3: TGTGCCAGCAGCTTGGGACCTGCGGGAGGGCCGTTGGGAAATGAGCAGTTCTTC.

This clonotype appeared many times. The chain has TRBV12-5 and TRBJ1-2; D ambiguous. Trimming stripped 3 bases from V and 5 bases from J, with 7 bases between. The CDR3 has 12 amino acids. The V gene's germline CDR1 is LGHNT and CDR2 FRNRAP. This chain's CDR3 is CASGFSGYGYTF. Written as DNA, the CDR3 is TGTGCTAGTGGTTTTTCGGGTTATGGCTACACCTTC.

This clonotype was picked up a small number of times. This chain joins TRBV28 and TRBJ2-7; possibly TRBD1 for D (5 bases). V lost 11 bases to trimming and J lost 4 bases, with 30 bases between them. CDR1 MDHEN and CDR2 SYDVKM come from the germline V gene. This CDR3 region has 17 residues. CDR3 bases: TGTGCCCCCCAGTTTGGTGCCCCTAAGACAGTGGGGTACGAGCAGTACTTC. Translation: CAPQFGAPKTVGYEQYF.

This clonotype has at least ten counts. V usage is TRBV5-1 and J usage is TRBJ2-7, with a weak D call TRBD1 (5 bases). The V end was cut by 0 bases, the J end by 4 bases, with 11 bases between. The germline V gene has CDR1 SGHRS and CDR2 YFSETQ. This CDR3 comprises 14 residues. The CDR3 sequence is CASSLEDRGYEQYF. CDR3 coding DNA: TGCGCCAGCAGCTTGGAAGACAGAGGTTACGAGCAGTACTTC.